This paragraph reports one T cell receptor (beta chain). These data belong to a study of control samples from healthy donors and cancer patients. The CDR3 has 13 amino acids. Germline V lookup: CDR1 MDHEN, CDR2 SYDVKM. Trimming shortened V by 6 bases and J by 7 bases, and 13 bases separated the two germline ends. Here immunoSEQ multiplex PCR was the method, and the copy in TCRdb shows in-frame clones only, minus some. The sample includes roughly 92,000 clones, about 88% seen only once; the top ten take over 1%. The TCR sequence derives from a woman between 45 and 60 years old in good health. The V gene is TRBV28, the J gene TRBJ2-4; possibly TRBD2 for D (6 bases). The sequencing input was blood. The CDR3 region has the DNA TGTGCCAGCAGCCCCGGAGGAGGGAACATTCAGTACTTC. Translated: CASSPGGGNIQYF.